Listed below are T cell receptor beta chains from one sample, sequenced in a study of cytomegalovirus exposure and HLA in healthy donors. Repertoires were generated with immunoSEQ multiplex PCR, while TCRdb's copy carries only in-frame clones and drops some. The table shows 200,000 to 250,000 clones, with 75% to 85% occurring only once. Sequencing was carried out using PBMCs. All receptors derive from a woman in her sixties in good health and CMV-seropositive. Each CDR3 is given with its conserved first and last residue. D genes are given only for firm matches. Some rows mark clone size as missing; the rest say once, few, many or name a class of expanded clone.

>TRBJ2-2|TRBV5-1|-|14|-
TGCGCCAGCAGCTTGATAATAAACACCGGGGAGCTGTTTTTT
CASSLIINTGELFF
>TRBJ1-1|TRBV6-1|-|15|TRBD1
TGTGCCAGCAGCAACAGGGGGGGCGTGAACACTGAAGCTTTCTTT
CASSNRGGVNTEAFF
>TRBJ1-4|TRBV12-5|-|13|TRBD1
TGTGCTAGTCTTAGGGGGCCCGGTGAAAAACTGTTTTTT
CASLRGPGEKLFF
>TRBJ1-5|TRBV28|-|13|-
TGTGCCAGCAGTTTGGAGGGGAGACAGCCCCAGCATTTT
CASSLEGRQPQHF
>TRBJ1-2|TRBV30|-|13|-
TGTGCCTGGGCCCTGGGAGGGCCGGGTGGCTACACCTTC
CAWALGGPGGYTF
>TRBJ1-1|TRBV6-6|-|15|-
TGTGCCAGCAGTACCCGACAGTCCATGAACACTGAAGCTTTCTTT
CASSTRQSMNTEAFF
>TRBJ2-7|TRBV6-1|-|11|-
TGTGCCAGCAGTATCCGGGTCGAGCAGTACTTC
CASSIRVEQYF
>TRBJ2-1|TRBV19|-|15|-
TGTGCCAGTAGTCCTCGGACTCTTACGAGGAATGAGCAGTTCTTC
CASSPRTLTRNEQFF
>TRBJ2-1|TRBV7-9|-|14|-
TGTGCCAGCAGCCTGAGCGGGTCCTACAATGAGCAGTTCTTC
CASSLSGSYNEQFF
>TRBJ1-1|TRBV11-2|few|14|TRBD1
TGTGCCAGCAGGGGGACAGGGGTGAACACTGAAGCTTTCTTT
CASRGTGVNTEAFF
>TRBJ2-7|TRBV4-2|-|15|TRBD2
TGTGCCAGCAGCCAAGATCGGGGGGGCAGCGGCGAGCAGTACTTC
CASSQDRGGSGEQYF
>TRBJ2-7|TRBV19|-|14|TRBD1
TGTGCCAGTAGAGGGACAGGGGTTTCCTACGAGCAGTACTTC
CASRGTGVSYEQYF
>TRBJ1-1|TRBV12-5|-|19|-
TGTGCTAGTGGTTCGGCCGTGGCCAGGCCACCTCACATGAACACTGAAGCTTTCTTT
CASGSAVARPPHMNTEAFF
>TRBJ2-2|TRBV28|once|14|-
TGTGCCAGCAGTGTGGCGGGGAGGACCGGGGAGCTGTTTTTT
CASSVAGRTGELFF
>TRBJ2-3|TRBV30|-|14|TRBD1
TGTGCCTGGGGCCCAGGGGGATTCACAGATACGCAGTATTTT
CAWGPGGFTDTQYF
>TRBJ2-7|TRBV28|-|18|-
TGTGCCAGCAGTCTCTCGTACTCAGGGAGGATCCTACGGAGAGAGCAGTACTTC
CASSLSYSGRILRREQYF
>TRBJ1-2|TRBV6-1|-|12|-
TGTGCCAGCAGGACAGCTAACTATGGCTACACCTTC
CASRTANYGYTF
>TRBJ1-2|TRBV2|-|14|TRBD1
TGTGCCAGCAGCCCGACAGGGGGCCACTATGGCTACACCTTC
CASSPTGGHYGYTF
>TRBJ2-1|TRBV28|-|20|TRBD1
TGTGCCAGCATCGCATCTCTTATCCGAAAGGGAGAGACAGGGGACAATGAGCAGTTCTTC
CASIASLIRKGETGDNEQFF
>TRBJ2-1|TRBV30|-|16|-
TGTGCCTGGACTCCCTCTATTAGCGGATCCTACAATGAGCAGTTCTTC
CAWTPSISGSYNEQFF
>TRBJ2-7|TRBV11-3|-|14|TRBD2
TGTGCCAGCAGCTTGACTAGCGGGAGTTTCGAGCAGTACTTC
CASSLTSGSFEQYF
>TRBJ2-1|TRBV30|medium-sized|16|TRBD1
TGTGCCTGGGGGCTGGACAGGGAATTTTCGGGGAATGAGCAGTTCTTC
CAWGLDREFSGNEQFF
>TRBJ1-5|TRBV5-6|few|16|TRBD1
TGTGCCAGCAGCGGCACGGGACAGGGGAGAAATCAGCCCCAGCATTTT
CASSGTGQGRNQPQHF
>TRBJ2-1|TRBV5-1|-|14|TRBD2
TGCGCCAGCAGCCCGGGACTAGTAGCGAATGAGCAGTTCTTC
CASSPGLVANEQFF
>TRBJ1-1|TRBV10-3|-|13|-
TGTGCCATCAGGACGGGAACGGTAGCTGAAGCTTTCTTT
CAIRTGTVAEAFF
>TRBJ2-7|TRBV19|-|15|-
TGTGCCAGTAGTATAGGTGGGAGCATCACCTACGAGCAGTACTTC
CASSIGGSITYEQYF
>TRBJ2-7|TRBV5-6|few|15|TRBD1
TGTGCCAGCACCCCTACAGGGGGTAGAGCCTACGAGCAGTACTTC
CASTPTGGRAYEQYF
>TRBJ2-3|TRBV18|-|14|TRBD1
TGTGCCAGCTCACCTGGACAGGGTCTCGATACGCAGTATTTT
CASSPGQGLDTQYF
>TRBJ1-3|TRBV4-3|few|17|TRBD1
TGCGCCAGCAGCCAAGATGGGACAGGGACCCCTGGAAACACCATATATTTT
CASSQDGTGTPGNTIYF
>TRBJ1-4|TRBV7-6|-|16|-
TGTGCCAGCAGCCCCTATCTTGGGCAGGGAGGTGAAAAACTGTTTTTT
CASSPYLGQGGEKLFF
>TRBJ1-1|TRBV19|few|14|-
TGTGCCAGTAGTATAGGAACATTTCTCACTGAAGCTTTCTTT
CASSIGTFLTEAFF
>TRBJ2-7|TRBV27|-|14|TRBD1
TGTGCCAGCAGTGACCGGGACAGGCACTACGAGCAGTACTTC
CASSDRDRHYEQYF
>TRBJ1-4|TRBV6-1|-|15|-
TGTGCCAGCAGTGAAGTAGGCAGGGGAGATGAAAAACTGTTTTTT
CASSEVGRGDEKLFF
>TRBJ1-3|TRBV5-4|-|17|TRBD1
TGTGCCAGCAGCTTCTGGCAGGGGGCCTGGGTTGGAAACACCATATATTTT
CASSFWQGAWVGNTIYF
>TRBJ1-6|TRBV11-3|-|14|-
TGTGCCAGCAGCTTAGGTCAGAATAATTCACCCCTCCACTTT
CASSLGQNNSPLHF
>TRBJ2-3|TRBV4-2|-|19|TRBD2
TGTGCCAGCAGCCAAGATGTCCTAGCGGGGGGGCTTGGCACAGATACGCAGTATTTT
CASSQDVLAGGLGTDTQYF
>TRBJ1-2|TRBV6-6|few|14|-
TGTGCCAGCAGTTACTTGGACGGAGGATATGGCTACACCTTC
CASSYLDGGYGYTF
>TRBJ2-1|TRBV2|few|15|TRBD1
TGTGCCAGCAGTGAACAGGGGGCTTCGTACAATGAGCAGTTCTTC
CASSEQGASYNEQFF
>TRBJ1-1|TRBV29-1|-|11|-
TGCAGCCACTCGGGGAACACTGAAGCTTTCTTT
CSHSGNTEAFF
>TRBJ2-5|TRBV5-8|-|14|TRBD2
TGTGCCAGCAGCTGGGACTATCAACAAGAGACCCAGTACTTC
CASSWDYQQETQYF
>TRBJ2-7|TRBV11-2|-|13|TRBD1
TGTGCCAGCAGCGACAGGGTCCTCTACGAGCAGTACTTC
CASSDRVLYEQYF
>TRBJ2-3|TRBV21-1|-|16|-
TGTGCCAGCAGCCCTTCGACAGGGGTATCCACAGATACGCAGTATTTT
CASSPSTGVSTDTQYF
>TRBJ2-3|TRBV2|-|15|TRBD2
TGTGCCAGCAGGAAGGTTAGCGGGCAGGGAGATACGCAGTATTTT
CASRKVSGQGDTQYF
>TRBJ2-2|TRBV6-5|-|13|-
TGTGCCAGCAGTTACGACAGGAGCGGGGAGCTGTTTTTT
CASSYDRSGELFF
>TRBJ1-3|TRBV2|-|15|-
TGTGCCAGCAGTGTTGGAGCGGGGGGTGGAAACACCATATATTTT
CASSVGAGGGNTIYF
>TRBJ2-7|TRBV27|-|15|TRBD2
TGTGCCAGCAGTCTAACCGGGACTAGTGCATACGAGCAGTACTTC
CASSLTGTSAYEQYF
>TRBJ1-1|TRBV30|-|13|-
TGTGCCTGGAGAGGAGATCTGAACACTGAAGCTTTCTTT
CAWRGDLNTEAFF
>TRBJ2-3|TRBV7-9|-|13|-
TGTGCCAGCAGCGAAGGGGGGGCAGATACGCAGTATTTT
CASSEGGADTQYF
>TRBJ2-6|TRBV6-5|once|15|-
TGTGCCAGCAGGCCCACAGGGATACGGGCCAACGTCCTGACTTTC
CASRPTGIRANVLTF
>TRBJ1-5|TRBV28|-|17|TRBD1
TGTGCCAGCAGTTTTCCAGGACAGGGGATTAGTAATCAGCCCCAGCATTTT
CASSFPGQGISNQPQHF
>TRBJ1-2|TRBV28|once|12|-
TGTGCCAGCAGTACGGCTAACTATGGCTACACCTTC
CASSTANYGYTF